Presented here are 6 T cell receptor beta chains from one specimen sequenced in a study of human T cells and chemical hapten exposure. As for time point: patch test 3, about 24 weeks after DPC sensitization. Treatment specified: therapeutic diphenylcyclopropenone sensitization with weekly scalp DPC. TCRdb re-called the RACE reads with MiXCR, one entry per CDR3 protein. The sample includes approximately 80,000 distinct CDR3 sequences, about an eighth of them seen just once. Specimen: whole blood, collected in connection with sensitization to the hapten diphenylcyclopropenone (DPC). These receptors were obtained from a woman between 45 and 65 years old with alopecia areata. Some clones in this sample may be carry-over from other donors' samples.

As DNA, the CDR3 is TGTGCCACATCCGGGGGCAGCTCCTGGAAGAATGAGCAGTTCTTC. It translates to CATSGGSSWKNEQFF. The gene calls are TRBV24-1 and TRBJ2-1; D may correspond to TRBD1 or TRBD2 (6 bases each). Germline loops: CDR1 KGHDR, CDR2 SFDVKD. Trimming removed 10 bases at V and 7 bases at J, with 22 bases between. This CDR3 comprises 15 residues.

This clonotype was detected ten times or more. The rearrangement joins TRBV18 to TRBJ2-1, with 9 bases that match TRBD2. The ends lost 3 bases at V and 7 bases at J; junction bases unmatched: 7. In germline, CDR1 is KGHSH, CDR2 LQKENI. The CDR3 has 15 residues. The CDR3 loop is CASSPLAGELNEQFF. CDR3 bases: TGTGCCAGCTCACCGTTAGCGGGAGAATTGAATGAGCAGTTCTTC.

This chain uses TRBV29-1 with TRBJ2-2, with 8 bases that match TRBD1. V dropped 6 bases and J dropped 2; count of bases not matched to a gene: 11. The CDR3 is 16 residues long. CDR1 is SQVTM and CDR2 is ANQGSEA in the germline V gene. The CDR3 nucleotides read TGCAGCGTAGTGAGGGGACAGGATGAAAACACCGGGGAGCTGTTTTTT. Its protein is CSVVRGQDENTGELFF.

V usage is TRBV6-5 and J usage is TRBJ1-2; unclear D gene. The CDR3 consists of 14 residues. V lost 7 bases to trimming and J lost 0 bases, with 12 bases between them. Germline CDR1 MNHEY, CDR2 SVGAGI. In DNA, the CDR3 is TGTGCCAGCACTAGGACGAACGCTAACTATGGCTACACCTTC. Amino acids: CASTRTNANYGYTF.

At least ten counts were recorded for this clonotype. The chain carries TRBV9 and TRBJ2-1; 13 nucleotides agree with TRBD2. Germline V gives CDR1 SGDLS, CDR2 YYNGEE. J lost 4 bases, V lost 4 bases, and 2 bases had no gene match. The length of the CDR3 is 15 residues. CDR3 sequence reads: CASSLGLAGYNEQFF. As DNA, the CDR3 is TGTGCCAGCAGCCTGGGACTAGCGGGGTACAATGAGCAGTTCTTC. Filled out from reference TRBV9 and TRBJ2-1, the complete variable domain reads DSGVTQTPKHLITATGQRVTLRCSPRSGDLSVYWYQQSLDQGLQFLIQYYNGEERAKGNILERFSAQQFPDLHSELNLSSLELGDSALYFCASSLGLAGYNEQFFGPGTRLTVL.

At least ten counts were recorded for this clonotype. This chain connects TRBV6-6 to TRBJ1-6; D is uncertain. Germline CDR1 MNHNY, CDR2 SVGAGI (reference sequence). V dropped 6 bases and J dropped 8 bases, with 8 bases sitting between them. CDR3 length equals 12 residues. CDR3 bases: TGTGCCAGCAGCTTGGGAGATTCACCCCTCCACTTT. Its protein product is CASSLGDSPLHF.